The rows below give T cell receptor beta chains drawn from one sample of a study of blood T cells in healthy people across ages. TCRdb reprocessed the 5' RACE reads via MiXCR and lists one record per CDR3 protein. This table has hundreds of thousands of distinct CDR3 sequences, around 20% appearing once. What was sequenced was blood. The receptors originated from a man in his 70s in good health. The CDR3 runs from the conserved cysteine through the conserved F or W.

v_call,j_call,cdr3_aa
TRBV21-1,NA,CASSKVAGIYEQYF
TRBV28,TRBJ2-7,CASSRPSRYEQYF
TRBV5-4,NA,CASSIPGTGGLNEQFF
TRBV15,TRBJ2-1,CATTGKESGWSSYNEQFF
TRBV9,TRBJ1-6,CASSVGRADNSPLHF
TRBV12-3/TRBV12-4,TRBJ2-2,CASSPQGGGVTGELFF
TRBV2,TRBJ2-1,CASSEVAGVSYNEQFF
TRBV7-3,TRBJ2-7,CASSLELAGGSYEQYF
TRBV12-3/TRBV12-4,TRBJ1-4,CASSFKTGLGYKANEKLFF
TRBV29-1,TRBJ2-7,CSVANRGNYEQYF
TRBV28,NA,CASGTSGSGDTQHF
TRBV12-3/TRBV12-4,NA,CASSLVAGGDEQFF
TRBV12-3/TRBV12-4,TRBJ2-7,CASSLLPLEQYF
TRBV20-1,TRBJ1-1,CSASPGGADTEAFF
TRBV20-1,TRBJ1-4,CSAAGDLNEKLFF
TRBV20-1,TRBJ2-7,CSAGSGRGINEQYF
TRBV7-9,NA,CASSFSRDRVIGDEQYF